Each of the 10 T cell receptor beta chains below was sequenced from the same sample in a study of blood T cell repertoires in COVID-19. TCRdb's table, derived via immunoSEQ multiplex PCR, lists solely in-frame clones and lacks some. Among 250,000 to 300,000 clones listed, approximately 91% were seen once. Sample: peripheral blood. All receptors come from a woman aged 25 to 39 with COVID-19, enrolled during active disease.

This chain links TRBV5-4 with TRBJ2-3; 7 nucleotides match TRBD1. The V and J ends lost 4 bases and 5 bases, in that order; junction bases with no gene match: 10. The germline V gene encodes CDR1 SGHNT and CDR2 YYREEE (reference sequence). CDR3 size: 15 residues. The CDR3 nucleotides read TGTGCCAGCAGCCCCACAGGGGCAGTTGGAGATACGCAGTATTTT. The encoded protein is CASSPTGAVGDTQYF.

The V and J genes are TRBV6-5 and TRBJ2-3; D may be TRBD1 (5 bases). V lost 7 bases, J lost 3 bases, and 11 bases lay in between. The CDR3 contains 13 residues. Germline assignment: CDR1 MNHEY and CDR2 SVGAGI. The CDR3 DNA reads as TGTGCCAGCACCACCCCAGGGACAGATACGCAGTATTTT. Encoded protein: CASTTPGTDTQYF.

The V and J genes are TRBV7-2 and TRBJ1-4; TRBD1 might be the D (5 bases). CDR3 length: 15 amino acids. Germline V gene sequence: CDR1 SGHTA, CDR2 FQGNSA. V lost 5 bases, J lost 6 bases, and 16 bases lay in between. The CDR3 loop is CASSPPPGRHEKLFF. CDR3 DNA: TGTGCCAGCAGCCCCCCCCCAGGGAGGCATGAAAAACTGTTTTTT.

This sequence joins TRBV6-4 and TRBJ2-7; D is uncertain. The CDR3 sequence is 14 residues long. Per the germline V gene, CDR1 is MRHNA and CDR2 is SNTAGT. Trimming stripped 3 bases from V and 2 bases from J, with 11 bases between. CDR3 in amino acids: CASSEDAGPYEQYF. CDR3 coding DNA: TGTGCCAGCAGTGAAGATGCAGGTCCCTACGAGCAGTACTTC.

This rearrangement joins TRBV5-1 to TRBJ1-1, with 8 bases that match TRBD1. The germline gives CDR1 SGHRS, CDR2 YFSETQ. J lost 3 bases, V lost 4 bases, and 8 bases had no gene match. CDR3 size: 15 residues. CDR3 nucleotides: TGCGCCAGCAGCCGGTTGGGGGGACAGGACACTGAAGCTTTCTTT. Translation: CASSRLGGQDTEAFF.

V gene TRBV28 combines with J gene TRBJ1-1, with 7 bases matching TRBD1. The CDR3 spans 15 residues. With V trimmed by 5 bases and J by 0 bases, 6 bases remained unmatched. Per germline, CDR1 MDHEN and CDR2 SYDVKM. CDR3 DNA: TGTGCCAGCAGTGGGCCGGGACAGATGAACACTGAAGCTTTCTTT. Amino acid sequence: CASSGPGQMNTEAFF.

J is TRBJ1-2 and V is TRBV13, with TRBD1 matching over 8 bases. Germline CDR1 is PRHDT and CDR2 is FYEKMQ (reference sequence). The J segment lost 7 bases and the V segment lost 7 bases, leaving 17 bases of the junction unmatched. The CDR3 length is 16 residues. This chain's CDR3 is CASIHRMDRAFRGYTF. The CDR3 nucleotides are TGTGCCAGCATTCACCGAATGGACAGGGCGTTTCGTGGCTACACCTTC.

The chain uses TRBV5-1 and TRBJ2-7; 8 bases fit TRBD1. Germline V CDR1 and CDR2: SGHRS, YFSETQ. V lost 5 bases to trimming and J lost 0 bases; unmatched junction nucleotides: 7. The CDR3 spans 15 residues. For the CDR3, the DNA is TGCGCCAGCAGTTACGGACAGGGCCTCTCCTACGAGCAGTACTTC. Translation gives CASSYGQGLSYEQYF.

The rearrangement joins TRBV5-8 to TRBJ2-5; D gene unclear. Germline V gives CDR1 SGHTS, CDR2 YDEGEE. The CDR3 totals 13 residues. The V and J ends lost 4 bases and 2 bases respectively, with 9 bases between them. Here the CDR3 DNA reads TGTGCCAGCAGCCGAACGCTACAAGAGACCCAGTACTTC. This gives the protein CASSRTLQETQYF.

In its sample, this clone was seen a few times. The rearrangement links TRBV2 to TRBJ1-2, with D perhaps TRBD1 (6 bases). Per the germline V gene, CDR1 is SNHLY and CDR2 is FYNNEI. The CDR3 length is 13 residues. The V end was cut by 9 bases, the J end by 0 bases, with 11 bases between. Written as DNA, the CDR3 is TGTGCCAGTGGGACACAAGCTAACTATGGCTACACCTTC. It codes for CASGTQANYGYTF. Drawing the rest from reference TRBV2 and TRBJ1-2, the complete variable domain is EPEVTQTPSHQVTQMGQEVILRCVPISNHLYFYWYRQILGQKVEFLVSFYNNEISEKSEIFDDQFSVERPDGSNFTLKIRSTKLEDSAMYFCASGTQANYGYTFGSGTRLTVV.